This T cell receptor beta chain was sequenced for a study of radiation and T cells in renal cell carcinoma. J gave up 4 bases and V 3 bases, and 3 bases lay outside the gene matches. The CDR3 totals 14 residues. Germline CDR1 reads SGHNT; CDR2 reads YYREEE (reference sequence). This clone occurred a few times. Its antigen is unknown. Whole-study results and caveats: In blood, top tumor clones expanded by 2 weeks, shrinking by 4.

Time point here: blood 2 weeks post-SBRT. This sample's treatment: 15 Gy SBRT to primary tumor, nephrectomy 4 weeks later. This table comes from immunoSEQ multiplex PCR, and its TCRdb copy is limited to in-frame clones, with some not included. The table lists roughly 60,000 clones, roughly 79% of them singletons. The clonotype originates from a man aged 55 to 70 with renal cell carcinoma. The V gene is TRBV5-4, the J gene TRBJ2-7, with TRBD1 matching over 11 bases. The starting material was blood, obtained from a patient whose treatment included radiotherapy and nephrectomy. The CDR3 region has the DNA TGTGCCAGCAGCTCGGACAGGGGGCGGTACGAGCAGTACTTC. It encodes CASSSDRGRYEQYF.